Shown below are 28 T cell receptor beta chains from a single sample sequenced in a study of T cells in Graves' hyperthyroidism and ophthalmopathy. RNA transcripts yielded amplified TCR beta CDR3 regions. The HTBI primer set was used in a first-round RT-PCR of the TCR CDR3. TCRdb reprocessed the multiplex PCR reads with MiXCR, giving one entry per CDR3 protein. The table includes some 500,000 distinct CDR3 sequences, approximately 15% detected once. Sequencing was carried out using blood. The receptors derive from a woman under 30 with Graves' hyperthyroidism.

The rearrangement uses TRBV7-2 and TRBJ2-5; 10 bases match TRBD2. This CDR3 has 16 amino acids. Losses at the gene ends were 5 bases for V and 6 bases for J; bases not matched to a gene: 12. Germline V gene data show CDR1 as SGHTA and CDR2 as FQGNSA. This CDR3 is CASSLTRLAGPKTQYF. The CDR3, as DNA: TGTGCCAGCAGCCTGACACGACTAGCGGGCCCTAAGACCCAGTACTTC. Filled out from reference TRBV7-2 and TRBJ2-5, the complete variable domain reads GAGVSQSPSNKVTEKGKDVELRCDPISGHTALYWYRQSLGQGLEFLIYFQGNSAPDKSGLPSDRFSAERTGGSVSTLTIQRTQQEDSAVYLCASSLTRLAGPKTQYFGPGTRLLVL.

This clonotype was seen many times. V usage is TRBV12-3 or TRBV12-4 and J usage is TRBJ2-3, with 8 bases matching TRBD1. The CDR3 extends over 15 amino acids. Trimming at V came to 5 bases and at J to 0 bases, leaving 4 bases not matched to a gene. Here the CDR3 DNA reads TGTGCCAGCAGTCTCCGGACAGGGAGCACAGATACGCAGTATTTT. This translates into CASSLRTGSTDTQYF.

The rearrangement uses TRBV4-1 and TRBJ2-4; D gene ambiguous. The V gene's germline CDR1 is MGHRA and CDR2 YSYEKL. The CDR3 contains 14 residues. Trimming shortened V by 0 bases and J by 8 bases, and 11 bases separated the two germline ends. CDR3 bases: TGCGCCAGCAGCCAAGATGGGCAGTGGGACATTCAGTACTTC. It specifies CASSQDGQWDIQYF.

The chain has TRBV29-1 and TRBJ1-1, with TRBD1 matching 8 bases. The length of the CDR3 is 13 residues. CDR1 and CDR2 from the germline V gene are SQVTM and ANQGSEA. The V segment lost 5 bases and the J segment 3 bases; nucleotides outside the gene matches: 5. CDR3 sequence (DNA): TGCAGCGTTAACAGGGGGGGGGACACTGAAGCTTTCTTT. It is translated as CSVNRGGDTEAFF.

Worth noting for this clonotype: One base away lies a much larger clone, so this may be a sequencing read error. The CDR3 protein is CASSIANGAETRYF. DNA of the CDR3: TGTGCCAGTAGTATAGCCAACGGGGCCGAGACCCGGTACTTC. The genes are TRBV19 and TRBJ2-5; TRBD1 or TRBD2 may be the D gene (5 bases each). CDR1 is LNHDA and CDR2 is SQIVND in the germline V gene (reference sequence). This CDR3 region has 14 residues.

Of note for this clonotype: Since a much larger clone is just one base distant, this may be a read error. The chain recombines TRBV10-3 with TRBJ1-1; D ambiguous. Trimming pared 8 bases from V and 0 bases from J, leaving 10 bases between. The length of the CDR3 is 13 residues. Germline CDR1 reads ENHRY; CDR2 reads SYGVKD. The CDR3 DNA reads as TGTGCCATCCGGGGAGTGATGAACACTGAAGCTTTCTTT. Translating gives CAIRGVMNTEAFF.

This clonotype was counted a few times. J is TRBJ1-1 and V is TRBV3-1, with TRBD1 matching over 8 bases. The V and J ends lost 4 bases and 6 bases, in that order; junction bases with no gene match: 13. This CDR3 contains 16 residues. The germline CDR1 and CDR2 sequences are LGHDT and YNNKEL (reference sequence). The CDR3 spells CASSPWDRRRRAEAFF. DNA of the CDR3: TGTGCCAGCAGCCCCTGGGACAGGAGGCGCAGGGCTGAAGCTTTCTTT.

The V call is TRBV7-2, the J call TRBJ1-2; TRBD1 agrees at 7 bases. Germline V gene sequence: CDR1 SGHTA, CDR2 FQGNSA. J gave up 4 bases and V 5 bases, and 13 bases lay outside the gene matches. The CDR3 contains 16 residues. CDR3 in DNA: TGTGCCAGCAGCCCCGGTGGCTCGGGACAGCCCTATGGCTACACCTTC. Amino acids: CASSPGGSGQPYGYTF.

CDR3 DNA sequence: TGTGCCAGCAGCCTAGGGACAGGGAAAGGCTATGGCTACACCTTC. Translating it yields CASSLGTGKGYGYTF. The V call is TRBV5-6, the J call TRBJ1-2; 9 bases line up with TRBD1. The CDR3 totals 15 residues. V trimming: 4 bases; J trimming: 4 bases; junction bases outside the gene matches: 8. Germline assignment: CDR1 SGHDT and CDR2 YYEEEE.

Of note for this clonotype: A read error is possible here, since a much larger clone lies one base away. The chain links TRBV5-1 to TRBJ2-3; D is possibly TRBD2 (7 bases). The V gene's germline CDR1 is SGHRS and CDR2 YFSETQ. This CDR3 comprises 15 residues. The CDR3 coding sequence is TGCGCCAGCAGCTTGGACGGGGGGCCACTAGATCCGCAGTATTTT. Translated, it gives CASSLDGGPLDPQYF.

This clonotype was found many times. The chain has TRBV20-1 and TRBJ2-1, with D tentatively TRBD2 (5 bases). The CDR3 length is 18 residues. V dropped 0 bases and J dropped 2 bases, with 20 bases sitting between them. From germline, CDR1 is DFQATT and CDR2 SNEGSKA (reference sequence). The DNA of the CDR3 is TGCAGTGCTAGAGATTGGGCCTATAGGGCGGGTCCCTACAATGAGCAGTTCTTC. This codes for CSARDWAYRAGPYNEQFF.

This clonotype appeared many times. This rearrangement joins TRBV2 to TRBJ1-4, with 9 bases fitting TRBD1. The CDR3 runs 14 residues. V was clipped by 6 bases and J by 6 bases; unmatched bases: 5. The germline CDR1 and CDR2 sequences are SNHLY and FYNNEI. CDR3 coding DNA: TGTGCCAGCAGCGAGGACAGGGGACATGAAAAACTGTTTTTT. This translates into CASSEDRGHEKLFF.

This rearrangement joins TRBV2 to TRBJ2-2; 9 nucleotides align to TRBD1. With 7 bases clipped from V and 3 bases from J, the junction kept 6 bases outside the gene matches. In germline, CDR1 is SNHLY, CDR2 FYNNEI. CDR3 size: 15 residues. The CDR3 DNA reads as TGTGCCAGCACTCCGGGACAGGGATACACCGGGGAGCTGTTTTTT. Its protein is CASTPGQGYTGELFF.

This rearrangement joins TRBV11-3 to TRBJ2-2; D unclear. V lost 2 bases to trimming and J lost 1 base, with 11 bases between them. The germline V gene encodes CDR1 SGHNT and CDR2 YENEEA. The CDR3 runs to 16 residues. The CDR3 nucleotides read TGTGCCAGCAGCTTATTGTGGGCAGAGAACACCGGGGAGCTGTTTTTT. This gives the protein CASSLLWAENTGELFF.

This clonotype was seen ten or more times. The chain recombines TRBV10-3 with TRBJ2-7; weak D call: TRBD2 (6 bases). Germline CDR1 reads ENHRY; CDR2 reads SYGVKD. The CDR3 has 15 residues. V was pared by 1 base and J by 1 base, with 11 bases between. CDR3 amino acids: CAISEFSGRSYEQYV. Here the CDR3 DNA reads TGTGCCATCAGTGAGTTTAGCGGCCGGTCCTACGAGCAGTACGTC.

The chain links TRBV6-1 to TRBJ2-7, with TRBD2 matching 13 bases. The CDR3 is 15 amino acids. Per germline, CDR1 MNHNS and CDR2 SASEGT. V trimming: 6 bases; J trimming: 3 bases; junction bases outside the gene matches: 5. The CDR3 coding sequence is TGTGCCAGCAGCTCCGGACTAGCGGGAGACTACGAGCAGTACGTC. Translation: CASSSGLAGDYEQYV.

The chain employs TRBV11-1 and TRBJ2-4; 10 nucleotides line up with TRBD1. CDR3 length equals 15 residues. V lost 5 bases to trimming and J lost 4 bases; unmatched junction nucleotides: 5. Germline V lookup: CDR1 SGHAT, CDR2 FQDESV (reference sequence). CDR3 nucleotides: TGTGCCAGCAGCCTCCGGGACAGGGGTAAAAACATTCAGTACTTC. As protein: CASSLRDRGKNIQYF.

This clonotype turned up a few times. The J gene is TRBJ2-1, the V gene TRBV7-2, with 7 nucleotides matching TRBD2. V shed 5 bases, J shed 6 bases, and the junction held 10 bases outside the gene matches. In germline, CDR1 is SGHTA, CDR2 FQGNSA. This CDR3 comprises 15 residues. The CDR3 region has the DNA TGTGCCAGCAGCGGAACCCCGACTAGCTTCAATGAGCAGTTCTTC. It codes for CASSGTPTSFNEQFF. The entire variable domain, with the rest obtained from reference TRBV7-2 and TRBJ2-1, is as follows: GAGVSQSPSNKVTEKGKDVELRCDPISGHTALYWYRQSLGQGLEFLIYFQGNSAPDKSGLPSDRFSAERTGGSVSTLTIQRTQQEDSAVYLCASSGTPTSFNEQFFGPGTRLTVL.

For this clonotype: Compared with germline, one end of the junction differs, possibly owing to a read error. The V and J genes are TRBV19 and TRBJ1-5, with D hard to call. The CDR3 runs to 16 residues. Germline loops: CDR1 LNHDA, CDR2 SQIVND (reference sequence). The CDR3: CASSISGGMSNQPEHF. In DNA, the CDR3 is TGTGCCAGTAGTATCTCGGGAGGGATGAGCAATCAGCCCGAGCATTTT.

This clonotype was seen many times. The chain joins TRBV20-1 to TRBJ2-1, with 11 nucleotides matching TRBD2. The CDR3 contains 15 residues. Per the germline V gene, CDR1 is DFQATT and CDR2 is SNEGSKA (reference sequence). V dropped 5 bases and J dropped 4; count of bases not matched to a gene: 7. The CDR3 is CSAGISGRVYNEQFF. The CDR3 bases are TGCAGTGCTGGAATTAGCGGGAGGGTTTACAATGAGCAGTTCTTC.

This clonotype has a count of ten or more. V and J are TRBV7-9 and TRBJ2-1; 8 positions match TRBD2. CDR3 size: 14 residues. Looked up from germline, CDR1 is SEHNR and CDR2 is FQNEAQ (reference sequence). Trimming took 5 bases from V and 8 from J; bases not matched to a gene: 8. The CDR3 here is CASSTGTSIDEQFF. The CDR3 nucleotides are TGTGCCAGCAGCACCGGGACTAGTATCGATGAGCAGTTCTTC. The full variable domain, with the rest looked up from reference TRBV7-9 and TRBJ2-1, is DTGVSQNPRHKITKRGQNVTFRCDPISEHNRLYWYRQTLGQGPEFLTYFQNEAQLEKSRLLSDRFSAERPKGSFSTLEIQRTEQGDSAMYLCASSTGTSIDEQFFGPGTRLTVL.

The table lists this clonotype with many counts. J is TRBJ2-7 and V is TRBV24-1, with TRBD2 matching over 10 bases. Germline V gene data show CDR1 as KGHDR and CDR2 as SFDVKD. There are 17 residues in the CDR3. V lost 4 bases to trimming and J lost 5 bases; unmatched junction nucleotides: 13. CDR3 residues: CATSEPPTGTSAHEQYF. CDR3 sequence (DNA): TGTGCCACCAGTGAGCCACCCACCGGGACTAGCGCCCACGAGCAGTACTTC.

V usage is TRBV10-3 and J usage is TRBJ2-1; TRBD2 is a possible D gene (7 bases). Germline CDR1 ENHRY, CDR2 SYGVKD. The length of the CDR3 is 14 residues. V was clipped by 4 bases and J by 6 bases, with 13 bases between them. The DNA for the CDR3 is TGTGCCATCAGTGCCGGACTAGGGGGCAATGAGCAGTTCTTC. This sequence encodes CAISAGLGGNEQFF.

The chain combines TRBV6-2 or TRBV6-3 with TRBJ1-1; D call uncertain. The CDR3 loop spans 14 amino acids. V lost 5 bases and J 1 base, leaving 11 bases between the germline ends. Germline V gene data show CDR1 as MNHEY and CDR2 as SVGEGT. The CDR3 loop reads CASSRPVGNTEAFF. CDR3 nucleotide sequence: TGTGCCAGCAGTCGGCCCGTTGGGAACACTGAAGCTTTCTTT.

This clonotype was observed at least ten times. Here the CDR3 reads CASSPVLASTDTQYF. For the CDR3, the DNA is TGTGCCAGCTCACCAGTGCTAGCAAGCACAGATACGCAGTATTTT. The V gene is TRBV18, the J gene TRBJ2-3; the D gene is possibly TRBD2 (5 bases). V lost 2 bases, J lost 0 bases, and 9 bases lay in between. The CDR3 sequence is 15 residues long. Germline-derived CDR1 and CDR2 are KGHSH and LQKENI.

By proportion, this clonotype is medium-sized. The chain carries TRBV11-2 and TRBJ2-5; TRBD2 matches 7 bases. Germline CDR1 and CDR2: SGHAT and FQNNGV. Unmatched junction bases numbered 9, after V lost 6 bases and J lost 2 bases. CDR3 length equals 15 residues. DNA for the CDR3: TGTGCCAGCAGGCCGGTTGGAGCGGGGCAAGAGACCCAGTACTTC. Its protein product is CASRPVGAGQETQYF.

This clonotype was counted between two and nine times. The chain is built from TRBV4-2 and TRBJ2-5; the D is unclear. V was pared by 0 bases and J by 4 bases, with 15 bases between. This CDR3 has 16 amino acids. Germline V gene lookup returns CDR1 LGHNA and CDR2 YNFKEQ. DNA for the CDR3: TGTGCCAGCAGCCAAGAGCATGGTAGCTTTAGAGAGACCCAGTACTTC. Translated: CASSQEHGSFRETQYF.

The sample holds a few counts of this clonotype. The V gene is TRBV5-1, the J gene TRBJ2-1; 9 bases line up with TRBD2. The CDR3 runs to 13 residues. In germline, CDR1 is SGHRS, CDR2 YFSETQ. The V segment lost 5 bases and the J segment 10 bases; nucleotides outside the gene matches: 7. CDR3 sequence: CASRVAGVGEQFF. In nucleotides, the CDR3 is TGCGCCAGCAGAGTAGCGGGAGTGGGGGAGCAGTTCTTC. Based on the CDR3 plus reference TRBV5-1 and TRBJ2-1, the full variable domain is KAGVTQTPRYLIKTRGQQVTLSCSPISGHRSVSWYQQTPGQGLQFLFEYFSETQRNKGNFPGRFSGRQFSNSRSEMNVSTLELGDSALYLCASRVAGVGEQFFGPGTRLTVL.